This TCR beta chain was captured in a study of cytomegalovirus exposure and HLA in healthy donors. Findings and caveats of the study: Being productive about 87% or about 30% of the time was typical of most TCR beta V segments in an earlier analysis. The presence/absence work took it that sequencing depth was about the same across donors.

With 60 Vbeta and 13 Jbeta primers, the PCR was carried out. TCRdb's copy holds only in-frame clones and misses some; the assay was immunoSEQ multiplex PCR. Here the sample spans 150,000 or so clones, just under 75% being singletons. This clone was seen a handful of times. What it recognizes is unknown. After removal of 5 bases from V and 4 bases from J, the junction contained 6 bases not matched to a gene. Germline V gives CDR1 SNHLY, CDR2 FYNNEI. This CDR3 spans 14 amino acids. The source is a woman between 18 and 30 years old in good health and CMV-seronegative. The chain combines TRBV2 with TRBJ1-2, with TRBD1 matching over 8 bases. Sequencing was performed on PBMCs. The CDR3 DNA is TGTGCCAGCAGTAGGACAGGGTTCGGCTATGGCTACACCTTC. Translating gives CASSRTGFGYGYTF.